Sequencing of this TCR beta chain was carried out in a study of T cell repertoires in cytomegalovirus infection. TCRdb re-called the reads through MiXCR, storing one row per CDR3 protein. The sample records approximately 180,000 distinct CDR3 sequences, about a sixth being singletons. CDR3 size: 18 residues. V dropped 5 bases and J dropped 1; count of bases not matched to a gene: 13. Germline-derived CDR1 and CDR2 are SGHVS and FQNEAQ. The clonotype comes from a human donor in good health (CMV status not recorded). Some clones in this sample may be carry-over from other donors' samples. The V call is TRBV7-8, the J call TRBJ2-1, with 8 bases lining up with TRBD2. Sample: CD8+ T cells from PBMCs. The CDR3 reads CASSPGGASLASYNEQFF. As DNA, the CDR3 is TGTGCCAGCAGCCCGGGGGGGGCTAGCCTAGCGTCCTACAATGAGCAGTTCTTC.